Listed here is a single T cell receptor beta chain. This clonotype has just a few counts. This receptor's antigen is unknown. No qualities accompany the bases; no much larger clone lies one base away. Profiling of TCR beta VDJ combinations and CDR3 sequences used genomic DNA as the template. TCR repertoire sequencing was run on an Illumina HiSeq 2000. The study's processing was this. Repertoire assessment relied on Simpson's diversity index, CDR3 size and DJ length profiles, and TRBV/TRBJ rearrangement plots. Whichever DNA sequence was most abundant in the deep sequencing data was defined as the immunodominant clone. CDR3 amino acid sequences were screened for sharing across subjects and were compared with published repertoires and the VDJdb database. TCRdb passed the public sequencing reads through fastp at Q25 and MiXCR, retaining productive beta sequences. For every CDR3 protein sequence, its rows merge into one entry that carries the most common genes and DNA. These V and J calls rely on TCRdb rather than the paper's analysis. For this sample the table gives some 70,000 distinct CDR3 sequences, of which around half were detected only once. Roughly 8% of the sample is held by the ten biggest clonotypes.

This entry is derived from a study of CD8+CD57+ T cells in acquired aplastic anemia (dated by TCRdb to the late 2010s). Study-level background: Extracted DNA from sorted CD4+ and CD8+ cells averaged approximately 3 ug, ranging from about 0.18 to 27.4 ug. Mean read counts for healthy donor samples were 8.5 million to 10.8 million for CD4+ cells and roughly 12 million for CD8+ cells. General findings and caveats noted by the study authors: Roughly 30 CD8+ CDR3 sequences were shared between patients and controls but appeared highly expressed in patients and within their immunodominant clones. CD8+ Simpson's diversity did not differ significantly between patients and healthy controls (P=0.060).

The CDR3, cysteine through phenylalanine, is 14 amino acids long. Just CDR3 DNA is preserved here, 42 bases in frame from base 1. V lost 6 bases and J lost 10 bases; the stretch between them is 19 bases long. CDR1 and CDR2, looked up from the germline V gene, are SGHVS and FQNEAQ. In the study, sorted CD4+ and CD8+ blood T cells from patients with severe aplastic anemia and from healthy subjects underwent deep sequencing of TCR repertoires. Ficoll-Paque density gradient centrifugation was used to isolate peripheral blood mononuclear cells. Before DNA was extracted, CD4+ and CD8+ T cells were sorted using either FACS or magnetic beads.

In this chain, TRBV7-8 is recombined with TRBJ2-1, with a tentative D gene TRBD2 over 6 matching bases. The material sequenced was sorted CD4+, CD8+, or CD8+CD57+ T cells (not recorded which) from PBMCs. The clonotype was recovered from a human donor in good health, serving as a control. In nucleotide form, the sequence is TGTGCCAGCAGTTCCGGGACTCGGAATGTGGAGCAGTTCTTC. This sequence encodes CASSSGTRNVEQFF.